These 10 T cell receptor beta chains were sequenced from one sample in a study of control samples from healthy donors and cancer patients. Here immunoSEQ multiplex PCR was the method, and the copy in TCRdb shows in-frame clones only, minus some. The sample has some 410,000 clones; 80% to 95% are singletons. Sequenced: PBMCs. These receptors came from a man aged 40-49 years with head and neck cancer.

This clone was seen once. The chain couples TRBV3-1 (or the pseudogene TRBV3-2) to TRBJ2-7, with 12 bases fitting TRBD2. This CDR3 has 17 residues. Germline CDR1 LGHDT, CDR2 YNNKEL (reference sequence). Trimming took 0 bases from V and 3 from J; bases not matched to a gene: 6. DNA of the CDR3: TGTGCCAGCAGCCAAGATGGACGACTAGCGGGGGACTACGAGCAGTACTTC. It encodes CASSQDGRLAGDYEQYF.

The chain uses TRBV5-1 and TRBJ2-7, with TRBD1 as a possible D gene (6 bases). Trimming shortened V by 4 bases and J by 5 bases, and 16 bases separated the two germline ends. The CDR3 consists of 14 residues. Germline CDR1 SGHRS, CDR2 YFSETQ. The CDR3 sequence: CASSRYRETDEQYF. In nucleotides, the CDR3 is TGCGCCAGCAGCCGGTACAGGGAAACGGACGAGCAGTACTTC.

V is TRBV5-1 and J is TRBJ2-7; tentatively, D is TRBD1 (5 bases). CDR1 is SGHRS, CDR2 YFSETQ, per germline. V was pared by 2 bases and J by 7 bases, with 22 bases between. This CDR3 contains 16 residues. This CDR3 reads CASSLIRSGIAKEQYF. CDR3 nucleotide sequence: TGCGCCAGCAGCTTAATTCGGTCAGGGATTGCTAAGGAGCAGTACTTC.

The chain uses TRBV30 and TRBJ2-2; 7 nucleotides match TRBD2. The length of the CDR3 is 12 residues. Germline V CDR1 and CDR2: GTSNPN, SVGIG (reference sequence). The CDR3: CAAGRVRGELFF. The CDR3 DNA sequence: TGTGCAGCAGGGAGGGTTCGCGGGGAGCTGTTTTTT.

This rearrangement joins TRBV18 to TRBJ1-5; D gene ambiguous. Trimming left V 3 bases short and J 4 bases short, with 10 bases between. Germline loops: CDR1 KGHSH, CDR2 LQKENI. The CDR3 runs to 14 residues. The CDR3 DNA reads TGTGCCAGCTCACCTAGGAGGGAAAATCAGCCCCAGCATTTT. This translates into CASSPRRENQPQHF.

CDR3 coding DNA: TGTGCCAGCAGCTTAGGGGTTGGGGAGATCTACGAGCAGTACTTC. Protein product: CASSLGVGEIYEQYF. The chain employs TRBV7-2 and TRBJ2-7; weak D call: TRBD2 (5 bases). With 1 base removed from V and 3 bases from J, the gap between germline ends came to 13 bases. CDR3 size: 15 residues. Germline values: CDR1 SGHTA, CDR2 FQGNSA.

V and J are TRBV28 and TRBJ2-2, with TRBD1 matching 11 bases. The CDR3 is 16 amino acids. V shed 4 bases, J shed 5 bases, and the junction held 6 bases outside the gene matches. Germline V gene lookup returns CDR1 MDHEN and CDR2 SYDVKM. The CDR3 DNA sequence: TGTGCCAGCAGTTCCCCCCGGGACAGGGGGACCGGGGAGCTGTTTTTT. This codes for CASSSPRDRGTGELFF.

V and J are TRBV6-5 and TRBJ1-2, with D possibly TRBD1 on 6 matching bases. This CDR3 contains 14 residues. Trimming left V 3 bases short and J 4 bases short, with 12 bases between. Germline assignment: CDR1 MNHEY and CDR2 SVGAGI. The CDR3 loop is CASSYAGETYGYTF. The CDR3 nucleotides read TGTGCCAGCAGTTATGCAGGGGAGACCTATGGCTACACCTTC.

The chain carries TRBV5-6 and TRBJ2-7; D tentatively fits TRBD1 or TRBD2 (6 bases each). CDR1 is SGHDT and CDR2 is YYEEEE in the germline V gene. CDR3 length equals 14 residues. Between the trimmed V and J ends, which lost 5 bases and 3 bases, there was a span of 15 bases. This chain's CDR3 is CASRTRGEDYEQYF. The CDR3 DNA is TGTGCCAGCAGAACGAGGGGGGAAGACTACGAGCAGTACTTC. Variable domain in full (rest from reference TRBV5-6 and TRBJ2-7): DAGVTQSPTHLIKTRGQQVTLRCSPKSGHDTVSWYQQALGQGPQFIFQYYEEEERQRGNFPDRFSGHQFPNYSSELNVNALLLGDSALYLCASRTRGEDYEQYFGPGTRLTVT.

The chain employs TRBV7-3 and TRBJ2-7; 9 nucleotides align to TRBD1. Germline CDR1 SGHTA, CDR2 FQGTGA. This CDR3 comprises 13 residues. V shed 6 bases and J 5 bases; nucleotides not matched to a gene: 5. CDR3 coding DNA: TGTGCCAGCAGTTGGGACAGGGAGAACGAGCAGTACTTC. Protein: CASSWDRENEQYF.